This T cell receptor (beta chain) came from a study of memory CD4+ T cells and cytomegalovirus serostatus. Turning to the study itself: Donors were healthy Belgian adults, under 10 CMV seropositive and 24 seronegative.

The sort gate was single viable CD3+CD4+CD8-CD45RO+ cells for memory CD4+ T cells. The germline V and J ends were trimmed by 3 bases and 4 bases, with 21 bases remaining between them. Germline V lookup: CDR1 SEHNR, CDR2 FQNEAQ (reference sequence). The CDR3 consists of 18 residues. The protocol was immunoSEQ multiplex PCR, while the TCRdb copy is restricted to in-frame clones and leaves out a portion. In the table there are 50,000 or so clones, approximately 80% of which are singletons. The chain recombines TRBV7-9 with TRBJ2-2, with a tentative D call TRBD1 (5 bases). This receptor was obtained from an adult in good health and CMV-seronegative. Source material: memory CD4+ T cells from blood. DNA for the CDR3: TGTGCCAGCAGCTTCTTTGAGTACAGGACCAGTTCCACCGGGGAGCTGTTTTTT. Translated: CASSFFEYRTSSTGELFF.